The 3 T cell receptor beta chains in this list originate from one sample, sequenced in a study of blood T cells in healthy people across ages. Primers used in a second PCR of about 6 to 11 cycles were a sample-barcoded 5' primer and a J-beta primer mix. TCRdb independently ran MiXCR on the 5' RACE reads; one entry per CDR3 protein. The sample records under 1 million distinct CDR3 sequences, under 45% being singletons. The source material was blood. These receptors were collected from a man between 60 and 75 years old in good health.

The CDR3 nucleotides are TGCAGTGCTGTAGGACAGGGCTCCTACAATGAGCAGTACTTC. This gives the protein CSAVGQGSYNEQYF. The chain links TRBV20-1 to TRBJ2-1; 8 bases are a match to TRBD1. With the DNA end fitting TRBJ2-7 better, the J assignment may be wrong. CDR1 is DFQATT and CDR2 is SNEGSKA in the germline V gene (reference sequence). This CDR3 has 14 residues.

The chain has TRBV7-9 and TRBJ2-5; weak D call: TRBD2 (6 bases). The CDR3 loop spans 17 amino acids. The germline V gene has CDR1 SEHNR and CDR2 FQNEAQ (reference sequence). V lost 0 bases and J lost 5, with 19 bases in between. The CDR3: CASSLAGGERLRETQYF. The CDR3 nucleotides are TGTGCCAGCAGCTTAGCGGGCGGGGAGCGCCTCCGGGAGACCCAGTACTTC. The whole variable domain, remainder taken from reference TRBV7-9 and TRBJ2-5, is DTGVSQNPRHKITKRGQNVTFRCDPISEHNRLYWYRQTLGQGPEFLTYFQNEAQLEKSRLLSDRFSAERPKGSFSTLEIQRTEQGDSAMYLCASSLAGGERLRETQYFGPGTRLLVL.

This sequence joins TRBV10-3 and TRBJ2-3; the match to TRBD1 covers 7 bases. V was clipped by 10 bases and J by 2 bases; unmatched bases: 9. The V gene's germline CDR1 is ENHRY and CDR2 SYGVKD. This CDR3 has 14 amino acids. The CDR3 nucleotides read TGTGCCACCTCGACAGGGACCTCCACAGATACGCAGTATTTT. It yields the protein CATSTGTSTDTQYF.